The present T cell receptor beta chain was sequenced within a study of technical replicates of blood from a handful of donors. Generated by immunoSEQ multiplex PCR, the TCRdb table keeps only in-frame clones and is missing some. Of some 74,000 clones listed, just under 95% were seen once; the top ten hold over 0.35%. The CDR3 sequence is 15 residues long. Trimming at V came to 6 bases and at J to 7 bases, leaving 14 bases not matched to a gene. Germline V gene data show CDR1 as SGDLS and CDR2 as YYNGEE. The J gene is TRBJ2-7, the V gene TRBV9; TRBD1 matches at 9 bases. This sequence originates from a human donor in good health. Sequencing input: T cells isolated from PBMCs. The CDR3 DNA follows: TGTGCCAGCAACGTCCACCGGGACAGGGCAGGTGAGCAGTACTTC. Its translation: CASNVHRDRAGEQYF.